Each of the 29 T cell receptor beta chains below was sequenced from the same sample in a study of radiotherapy plus CTLA-4 blockade in lung cancer. Profiling relied on immunoSEQ multiplex PCR, and the TCRdb table lists in-frame clones only, not all of them. The sample lists approximately 80,000 clones, 70% to 85% seen once, with roughly a tenth in the top ten. The sequencing here drew on peripheral blood, taken from a patient treated with radiotherapy plus ipilimumab. The source of these receptors is a human donor with non-small cell lung cancer whose response to radiotherapy plus ipilimumab could not be evaluated.

This clone was detected only once. The chain employs TRBV5-1 and TRBJ1-1; 7 nucleotides align to TRBD1. Germline CDR1 and CDR2: SGHRS and YFSETQ. The CDR3 has 16 residues. After removal of 0 bases from V and 1 base from J, the junction contained 6 bases not matched to a gene. The CDR3 loop reads CASSLGTGYRNTEAFF. The CDR3 DNA is TGCGCCAGCAGCTTGGGGACAGGTTATCGGAACACTGAAGCTTTCTTT.

Ten or more counts support this clone. This sequence joins TRBV6-4 and TRBJ1-3, with D perhaps TRBD1 (5 bases). CDR1 and CDR2 from the germline V gene are MRHNA and SNTAGT. V shed 7 bases and J shed 0 bases, with 13 bases lying between them. The CDR3 has 15 amino acids. The CDR3 DNA reads as TGTGCCAGCAAAGCATCAGGGCTCTCTGGAAACACCATATATTTT. Its translation: CASKASGLSGNTIYF.

The rearrangement joins TRBV7-3 to TRBJ2-5; D gene ambiguous. The CDR3 has 15 residues. The germline V gene has CDR1 SGHTA and CDR2 FQGTGA. The ends were cut back, 0 bases at V and 0 bases at J, with 8 bases in the middle. The CDR3 bases are TGTGCCAGCAGCTTAACTTCAGGCCACCAAGAGACCCAGTACTTC. It is translated as CASSLTSGHQETQYF. The full variable domain, its missing parts supplied by reference TRBV7-3 and TRBJ2-5, is GAGVSQTPSNKVTEKGKYVELRCDPISGHTALYWYRQSLGQGPEFLIYFQGTGAADDSGLPNDRFFAVRPEGSVSTLKIQRTERGDSAVYLCASSLTSGHQETQYFGPGTRLLVL.

The table lists this clone with a count of one. The chain couples TRBV15 to TRBJ2-3; a weak D match, TRBD2 (7 bases). The CDR3 covers 15 residues. V gave up 1 base and J gave up 2 bases, with 10 bases separating them. Per germline, CDR1 LNHNV and CDR2 YYDKDF (reference sequence). CDR3 DNA sequence: TGTGCCACCAGCAGAGTGGGGGGGCCCACAGATACGCAGTATTTT. Translation gives CATSRVGGPTDTQYF.

V gene TRBV6-5 combines with J gene TRBJ1-3; D not resolved. Germline V CDR1 and CDR2: MNHEY, SVGAGI. The CDR3 spans 14 residues. Trimming pared 6 bases from V and 2 bases from J, leaving 11 bases between. The CDR3 DNA reads TGTGCCAGCAGGAACACTCAGGCTGGAAACACCATATATTTT. Residues: CASRNTQAGNTIYF.

V gene TRBV5-1 combines with J gene TRBJ1-1; unclear D gene. The germline CDR1 and CDR2 sequences are SGHRS and YFSETQ. The CDR3 is made up of 13 amino acids. Between the trimmed V and J ends, which lost 3 bases and 6 bases, there was a span of 12 bases. The DNA for the CDR3 is TGCGCCAGCAGCTCCGGGGATTCGGCTGAAGCTTTCTTT. Its translation: CASSSGDSAEAFF. Together with reference TRBV5-1 and TRBJ1-1, the CDR3 gives the full variable domain: KAGVTQTPRYLIKTRGQQVTLSCSPISGHRSVSWYQQTPGQGLQFLFEYFSETQRNKGNFPGRFSGRQFSNSRSEMNVSTLELGDSALYLCASSSGDSAEAFFGQGTRLTVV.

This clone was seen only once. The genes are TRBV7-9 and TRBJ2-7; 10 nucleotides line up with TRBD2. J gave up 7 bases and V 1 base, and 4 bases lay outside the gene matches. Germline CDR1 is SEHNR and CDR2 is FQNEAQ (reference sequence). The CDR3 spans 14 residues. CDR3 loop: CASSLELAGGEQYF. CDR3 in DNA: TGTGCCAGCAGCTTAGAATTAGCGGGAGGTGAGCAGTACTTC.

V gene TRBV6-6 combines with J gene TRBJ2-5; 9 positions agree with TRBD1. The CDR3 contains 16 residues. J was trimmed by 5 bases and V by 1 base; bases with no gene match: 8. Germline V gene lookup returns CDR1 MNHNY and CDR2 SVGAGI (reference sequence). CDR3 sequence reads: CASSYLWDREVETQYF. The CDR3 DNA is TGTGCCAGCAGTTACTTATGGGACAGGGAGGTGGAGACCCAGTACTTC.

The chain employs TRBV5-5 and TRBJ1-1, with 7 bases aligning to TRBD1. CDR1 and CDR2 from the germline V gene are SGHKS and YYEKEE (reference sequence). This CDR3 has 16 amino acids. After removal of 4 bases from V and 5 bases from J, the junction contained 14 bases not matched to a gene. The CDR3 region has the DNA TGTGCCAGCAGCATCTTCAACGTACAGGGGAGGACTGAAGCTTTCTTT. Encoded protein: CASSIFNVQGRTEAFF.

Only a few counts were recorded for this clone. The chain combines TRBV9 with TRBJ2-2; 7 positions agree with TRBD1. The germline gives CDR1 SGDLS, CDR2 YYNGEE. This CDR3 spans 16 amino acids. Trimming cost V 0 bases and J 5 bases; bases outside gene matches: 7. CDR3 DNA: TGTGCCAGCAGCGTAGAGAGGGGGCCGAGGACCGGGGAGCTGTTTTTT. Translated, it gives CASSVERGPRTGELFF.

The rearrangement links TRBV5-6 to TRBJ1-2, with a weak D call TRBD1 (6 bases). V lost 0 bases and J lost 4, with 10 bases in between. The CDR3 has 14 amino acids. Germline V CDR1 and CDR2: SGHDT, YYEEEE. The CDR3 reads CASSLDRDAYGYTF. The CDR3 DNA reads TGTGCCAGCAGCTTGGACAGGGACGCCTATGGCTACACCTTC.

This chain links TRBV18 with TRBJ2-3; 7 bases match TRBD2. The CDR3 sequence is 15 residues long. CDR1 is KGHSH, CDR2 LQKENI, per germline. J was trimmed by 0 bases and V by 0 bases; bases with no gene match: 0. The CDR3 here is CASSPPSGSTDTQYF. Here the CDR3 DNA reads TGTGCCAGCTCACCACCTAGCGGGAGCACAGATACGCAGTATTTT. The complete variable domain, with remaining parts taken from reference TRBV18 and TRBJ2-3, reads NAGVMQNPRHLVRRRGQEARLRCSPMKGHSHVYWYRQLPEEGLKFMVYLQKENIIDESGMPKERFSAEFPKEGPSILRIQQVVRGDSAAYFCASSPPSGSTDTQYFGPGTRLTVL.

This clone turned up a few times. The chain couples TRBV6-6 to TRBJ1-4; possibly TRBD1 for D (5 bases). This CDR3 is 16 amino acids long. Trimming took 0 bases from V and 7 from J, leaving 15 bases between them. Germline V gene data show CDR1 as MNHNY and CDR2 as SVGAGI (reference sequence). The CDR3 DNA sequence: TGTGCCAGCAGTTACTCGAAGGCAGGGCGGATTGAAAAACTGTTTTTT. Translating gives CASSYSKAGRIEKLFF.

The genes are TRBV4-1 and TRBJ1-2; tentatively, D is TRBD1 (5 bases). The CDR3 contains 13 residues. V was trimmed by 0 bases and J by 8 bases, leaving 10 bases between them. Germline values: CDR1 MGHRA, CDR2 YSYEKL. The CDR3 is CASSQEGGRGYTF. In nucleotides, the CDR3 is TGCGCCAGCAGCCAAGAGGGGGGTAGGGGCTACACCTTC.

The chain joins TRBV7-2 to TRBJ1-5, with D possibly matching TRBD1 (6 bases). The CDR3 covers 16 residues. Trimming took 2 bases from V and 2 from J, leaving 13 bases between them. Germline assignment: CDR1 SGHTA and CDR2 FQGNSA. CDR3 loop: CASSLKQGLGNQPQHF. DNA for the CDR3: TGTGCCAGCAGCTTAAAACAGGGATTGGGCAATCAGCCCCAGCATTTT.

This rearrangement joins TRBV5-1 to TRBJ2-1, with D uncertain. Germline CDR1 is SGHRS and CDR2 is YFSETQ. This CDR3 comprises 16 residues. V gave up 0 bases and J gave up 0 bases, with 10 bases separating them. CDR3 nucleotides: TGCGCCAGCAGCTTGGCCCGCGAGAGCTCCTACAATGAGCAGTTCTTC. Amino acid sequence: CASSLARESSYNEQFF.

The rearrangement joins TRBV7-8 to TRBJ2-3; 10 bases fit TRBD1. V lost 5 bases and J lost 1; bases outside the gene matches: 6. The CDR3 spans 16 residues. Germline V lookup: CDR1 SGHVS, CDR2 FQNEAQ. This CDR3 is CASSRSGTGGTDTQYF. CDR3 DNA sequence: TGTGCCAGCAGCCGATCCGGGACAGGGGGCACAGATACGCAGTATTTT.

The chain is built from TRBV9 and TRBJ2-5, with D tentatively TRBD2 (6 bases). CDR3 length: 15 residues. Trimming took 4 bases from V and 5 from J, leaving 18 bases between them. Germline V gene data show CDR1 as SGDLS and CDR2 as YYNGEE. The CDR3 sequence: CASSRDWGDSETQYF. The CDR3 DNA follows: TGTGCCAGCAGCCGAGATTGGGGGGATTCGGAGACCCAGTACTTC.

The chain employs TRBV7-2 and TRBJ1-1; the D gene is possibly TRBD1 (5 bases). Germline loops: CDR1 SGHTA, CDR2 FQGNSA. V lost 1 base to trimming and J lost 8 bases, with 11 bases between them. This CDR3 has 13 residues. CDR3 loop: CASSLGSAGEAFF. Written as DNA, the CDR3 is TGTGCCAGCAGCTTAGGATCGGCAGGGGAAGCTTTCTTT.

The J gene is TRBJ1-5, the V gene TRBV18; 10 nucleotides align to TRBD1. Per germline, CDR1 KGHSH and CDR2 LQKENI. The CDR3 totals 14 residues. V trimming: 4 bases; J trimming: 6 bases; junction bases outside the gene matches: 3. The CDR3 loop is CASSHGTGVQPQHF. The CDR3 DNA follows: TGTGCCAGCTCACACGGGACAGGGGTTCAGCCCCAGCATTTT. The full variable domain, its missing parts supplied by reference TRBV18 and TRBJ1-5, is NAGVMQNPRHLVRRRGQEARLRCSPMKGHSHVYWYRQLPEEGLKFMVYLQKENIIDESGMPKERFSAEFPKEGPSILRIQQVVRGDSAAYFCASSHGTGVQPQHFGDGTRLSIL.

This chain uses TRBV7-8 with TRBJ1-1; D unresolved. Per the germline V gene, CDR1 is SGHVS and CDR2 is FQNEAQ. Between the trimmed V and J ends, which lost 1 base and 5 bases, there was a span of 11 bases. The length of the CDR3 is 14 residues. CDR3 in DNA: TGTGCCAGCAGCTTAGGGTTAGGGAGGACTGAAGCTTTCTTT. Its translation: CASSLGLGRTEAFF. Full variable domain (remainder filled in from reference TRBV7-8 and TRBJ1-1): GAGVSQSPRYKVAKRGQDVALRCDPISGHVSLFWYQQALGQGPEFLTYFQNEAQLDKSGLPSDRFFAERPEGSVSTLKIQRTQQEDSAVYLCASSLGLGRTEAFFGQGTRLTVV.

The chain joins TRBV7-9 to TRBJ2-1, with 14 nucleotides matching TRBD2. Per germline, CDR1 SEHNR and CDR2 FQNEAQ (reference sequence). The CDR3 totals 17 residues. The J segment lost 4 bases and the V segment lost 5 bases, leaving 7 bases of the junction unmatched. The DNA for the CDR3 is TGTGCCAGCAGCCCATGGACTAGCGGGAGGTCGTACAATGAGCAGTTCTTC. Translated, it gives CASSPWTSGRSYNEQFF.

The chain has TRBV28 and TRBJ2-7, with D tentatively TRBD1 (6 bases). CDR1 MDHEN and CDR2 SYDVKM come from the germline V gene. Trimming took 7 bases from V and 4 from J, leaving 17 bases between them. This CDR3 is built from 14 residues. The DNA for the CDR3 is TGTGCCAGCATAGGGGGAAGTTGGGGGTACGAGCAGTACTTC. Translating gives CASIGGSWGYEQYF. The variable domain in full, completed from reference TRBV28 and TRBJ2-7, reads DVKVTQSSRYLVKRTGEKVFLECVQDMDHENMFWYRQDPGLGLRLIYFSYDVKMKEKGDIPEGYSVSREKKERFSLILESASTNQTSMYLCASIGGSWGYEQYFGPGTRLTVT.

This clone was seen just once. The chain employs TRBV7-2 and TRBJ2-7; 11 nucleotides align to TRBD2. Germline-derived CDR1 and CDR2 are SGHTA and FQGNSA. The length of the CDR3 is 13 residues. Losses at the gene ends were 8 bases for V and 4 bases for J; bases not matched to a gene: 4. The CDR3 coding sequence is TGTGCCAGCGGTAGCGGGAGGGTGTACGAGCAGTACTTC. It encodes CASGSGRVYEQYF.

The V gene is TRBV18, the J gene TRBJ1-1; D gene unclear. Germline-derived CDR1 and CDR2 are KGHSH and LQKENI. Trimming left V 0 bases short and J 7 bases short, with 12 bases between. The CDR3 length is 14 residues. The DNA for the CDR3 is TGTGCCAGCTCACCACCGAGTGTCGAGGGTGAAGCTTTCTTT. It is translated as CASSPPSVEGEAFF.

V usage is TRBV19 and J usage is TRBJ2-1; D possibly corresponds to TRBD1 (6 bases). The CDR3 has 12 amino acids. CDR1 is LNHDA, CDR2 SQIVND, per germline (reference sequence). Trimming cost V 7 bases and J 4 bases, with 8 bases left between them. The CDR3, as DNA: TGTGCCAGTACCAGGGGATACAATGAGCAGTTCTTC. This gives the protein CASTRGYNEQFF.

This clone was observed a few times. The genes are TRBV18 and TRBJ1-2; 10 nucleotides match TRBD1. This CDR3 region has 16 residues. Per the germline V gene, CDR1 is KGHSH and CDR2 is LQKENI. The trim removed 7 bases at V and 8 bases at J, leaving 16 bases unmatched. CDR3 amino acids: CASFTPGQGIMEGYTF. The CDR3 nucleotides are TGTGCCAGCTTCACCCCGGGACAGGGGATTATGGAGGGCTACACCTTC. Looking up the rest from reference TRBV18 and TRBJ1-2 gives the full variable domain: NAGVMQNPRHLVRRRGQEARLRCSPMKGHSHVYWYRQLPEEGLKFMVYLQKENIIDESGMPKERFSAEFPKEGPSILRIQQVVRGDSAAYFCASFTPGQGIMEGYTFGSGTRLTVV.

This chain connects TRBV19 to TRBJ1-4, with a weak D call TRBD1 (5 bases). The ends were cut back, 8 bases at V and 8 bases at J, with 15 bases in the middle. CDR3 length: 13 amino acids. Germline CDR1 LNHDA, CDR2 SQIVND (reference sequence). CDR3 residues: CASQGLLGEKLFF. Here the CDR3 DNA reads TGTGCCAGTCAGGGACTATTAGGAGAAAAACTGTTTTTT.

This clone was seen a few times. The V gene is TRBV5-4, the J gene TRBJ2-1; 7 nucleotides match TRBD2. The CDR3 totals 14 residues. Germline values: CDR1 SGHNT, CDR2 YYREEE (reference sequence). Trimming at V came to 2 bases and at J to 6 bases, leaving 5 bases not matched to a gene. The CDR3 DNA follows: TGTGCCAGCAGCTTCTGGGGGGAGGGCAATGAGCAGTTCTTC. Translating gives CASSFWGEGNEQFF.